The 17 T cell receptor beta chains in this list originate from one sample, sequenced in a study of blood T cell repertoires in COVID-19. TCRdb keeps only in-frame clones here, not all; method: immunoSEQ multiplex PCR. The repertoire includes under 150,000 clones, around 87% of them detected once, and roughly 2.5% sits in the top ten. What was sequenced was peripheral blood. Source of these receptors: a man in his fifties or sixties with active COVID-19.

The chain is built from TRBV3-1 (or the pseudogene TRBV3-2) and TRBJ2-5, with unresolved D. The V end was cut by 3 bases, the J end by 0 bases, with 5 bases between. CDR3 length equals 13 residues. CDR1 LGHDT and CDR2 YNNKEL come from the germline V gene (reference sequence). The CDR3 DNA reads TGTGCCAGCAGCCAGTACTACCAAGAGACCCAGTACTTC. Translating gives CASSQYYQETQYF.

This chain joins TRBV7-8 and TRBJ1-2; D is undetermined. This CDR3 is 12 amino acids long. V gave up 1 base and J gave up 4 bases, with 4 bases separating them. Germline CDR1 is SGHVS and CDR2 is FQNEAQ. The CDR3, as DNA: TGTGCCAGCAGCTTAGACAGCTATGGCTACACCTTC. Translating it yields CASSLDSYGYTF.

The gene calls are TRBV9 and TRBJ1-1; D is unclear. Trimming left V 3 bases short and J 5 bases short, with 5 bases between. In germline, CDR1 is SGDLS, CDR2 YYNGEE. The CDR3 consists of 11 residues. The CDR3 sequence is CASSARTEAFF. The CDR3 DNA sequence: TGTGCCAGCAGCGCCAGGACTGAAGCTTTCTTT.

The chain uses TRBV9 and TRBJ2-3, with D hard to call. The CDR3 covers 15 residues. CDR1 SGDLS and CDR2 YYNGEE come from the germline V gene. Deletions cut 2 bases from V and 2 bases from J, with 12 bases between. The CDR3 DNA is TGTGCCAGCAGCGTTTCTTCACTGTCCACAGATACGCAGTATTTT. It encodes CASSVSSLSTDTQYF.

CDR3 residues: CASGWTGRNYEQYF. CDR3 DNA: TGTGCTAGTGGCTGGACAGGCCGTAACTACGAGCAGTACTTC. This chain joins TRBV12-5 and TRBJ2-7, with TRBD1 identical over 7 bases. V gave up 6 bases and J gave up 3 bases; unmatched junction bases: 8. The germline CDR1 and CDR2 sequences are LGHNT and FRNRAP. The CDR3 is 14 residues long. The variable domain in full, completed from reference TRBV12-5 and TRBJ2-7, reads DARVTQTPRHKVTEMGQEVTMRCQPILGHNTVFWYRQTMMQGLELLAYFRNRAPLDDSGMPKDRFSAEMPDATLATLKIQPSEPRDSAVYFCASGWTGRNYEQYFGPGTRLTVT.

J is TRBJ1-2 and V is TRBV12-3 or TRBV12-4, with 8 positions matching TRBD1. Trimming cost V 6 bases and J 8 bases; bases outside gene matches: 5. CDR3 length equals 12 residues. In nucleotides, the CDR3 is TGTGCCAGCAGCCAGGGGGCGCAGGGCTACACCTTC. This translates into CASSQGAQGYTF.

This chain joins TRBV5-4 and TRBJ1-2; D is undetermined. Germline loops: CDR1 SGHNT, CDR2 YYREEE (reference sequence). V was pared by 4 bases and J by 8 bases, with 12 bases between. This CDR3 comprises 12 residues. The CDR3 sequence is CASSPTNRGYTF. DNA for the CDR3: TGTGCCAGCAGCCCTACGAACCGGGGCTACACCTTC.

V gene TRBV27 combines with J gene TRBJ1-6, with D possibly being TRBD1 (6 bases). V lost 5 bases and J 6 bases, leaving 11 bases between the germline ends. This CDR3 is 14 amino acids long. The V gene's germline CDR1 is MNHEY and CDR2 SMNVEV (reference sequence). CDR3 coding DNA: TGTGCCAGCAGTGACGTAGGGGGTAATTCACCCCTCCACTTT. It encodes CASSDVGGNSPLHF.

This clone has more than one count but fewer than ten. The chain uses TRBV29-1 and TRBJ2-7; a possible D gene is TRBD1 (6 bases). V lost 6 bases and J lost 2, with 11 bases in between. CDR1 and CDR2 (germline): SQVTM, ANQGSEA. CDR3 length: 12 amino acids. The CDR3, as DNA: TGCAGCGTCTCAGGGGAAGCCTACGAGCAGTACTTC. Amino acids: CSVSGEAYEQYF.

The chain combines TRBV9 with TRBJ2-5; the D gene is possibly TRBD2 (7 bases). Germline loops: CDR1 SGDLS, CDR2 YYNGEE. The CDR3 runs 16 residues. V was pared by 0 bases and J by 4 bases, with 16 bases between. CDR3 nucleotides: TGTGCCAGCAGCGTAGGGGCGGGGGCCAATCCAGAGACCCAGTACTTC. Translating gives CASSVGAGANPETQYF.

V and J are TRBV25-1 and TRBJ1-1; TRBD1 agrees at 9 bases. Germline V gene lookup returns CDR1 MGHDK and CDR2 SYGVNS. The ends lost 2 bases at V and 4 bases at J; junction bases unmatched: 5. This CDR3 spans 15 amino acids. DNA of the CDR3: TGTGCCAGCAGTGAAAGCGGGACAGGGATCACTGAAGCTTTCTTT. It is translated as CASSESGTGITEAFF.

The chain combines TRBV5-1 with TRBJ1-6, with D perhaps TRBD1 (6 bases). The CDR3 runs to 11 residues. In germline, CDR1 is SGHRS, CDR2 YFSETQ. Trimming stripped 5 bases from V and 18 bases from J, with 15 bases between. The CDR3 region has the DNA TGCGCCAGCAGATTTTTCGACAGGTCCCACTTT. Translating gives CASRFFDRSHF.

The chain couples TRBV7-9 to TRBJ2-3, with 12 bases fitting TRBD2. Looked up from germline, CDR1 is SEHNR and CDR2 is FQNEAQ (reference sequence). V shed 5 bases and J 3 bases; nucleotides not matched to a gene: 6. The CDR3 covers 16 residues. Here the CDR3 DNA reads TGTGCCAGCAGCGCCCAGACTAGCGGGAGAACAGATACGCAGTATTTT. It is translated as CASSAQTSGRTDTQYF.

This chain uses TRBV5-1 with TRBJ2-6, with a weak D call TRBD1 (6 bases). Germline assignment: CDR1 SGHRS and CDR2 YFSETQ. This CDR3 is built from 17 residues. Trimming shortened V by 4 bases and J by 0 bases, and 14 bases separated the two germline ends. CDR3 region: CASSRQAVNSGANVLTF. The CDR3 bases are TGCGCCAGCAGCCGACAGGCTGTAAACTCTGGGGCCAACGTCCTGACTTTC.

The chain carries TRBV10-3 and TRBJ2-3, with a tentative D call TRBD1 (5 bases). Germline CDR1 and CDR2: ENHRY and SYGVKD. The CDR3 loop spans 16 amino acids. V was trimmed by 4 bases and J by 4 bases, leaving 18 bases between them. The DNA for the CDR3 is TGTGCCATCAGTGTAGCAGGGATCAAGTTAGCAGATACGCAGTATTTT. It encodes CAISVAGIKLADTQYF.

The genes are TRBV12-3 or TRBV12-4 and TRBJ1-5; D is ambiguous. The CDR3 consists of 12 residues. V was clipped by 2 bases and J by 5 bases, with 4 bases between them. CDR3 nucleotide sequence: TGTGCCAGCAGTTTATCCTATCAGCCCCAGCATTTT. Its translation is CASSLSYQPQHF.

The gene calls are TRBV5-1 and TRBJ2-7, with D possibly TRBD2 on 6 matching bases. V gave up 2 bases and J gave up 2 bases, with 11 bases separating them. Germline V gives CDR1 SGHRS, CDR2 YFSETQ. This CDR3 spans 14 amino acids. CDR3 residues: CASSFGGAAYEQYF. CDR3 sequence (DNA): TGCGCCAGCAGCTTCGGCGGGGCAGCCTACGAGCAGTACTTC.